A single TCR beta chain is shown here with its context. The antigen remains undetermined. The data originate from a study of regulatory T cells in long-lasting Graves disease. Findings of the study overall: Whereas new patients shared 966 public clonotypes, persistent patients shared more, at about 3,000.

Time point here: persistent/refractory GD, antithyroid drugs over 5 years with positive TRAb. PBMC RNA served as the TCR library source. Trimming took off 5 bases at V and 0 bases at J, with 10 bases between the two ends. The CDR3 extends over 14 amino acids. Germline CDR1 is SGHTA and CDR2 is FQGNSA. CDR3-region Arm-PCR and iRepertoire HTBI primers produced the TCR beta libraries. TCRdb ran MiXCR on the multiplex PCR reads and lists one entry per CDR3 protein. The table shows about 400,000 distinct CDR3 sequences, with under 25% occurring only once. The sequencing used peripheral blood mononuclear cells (PBMCs), collected when the disease was refractory, from a patient treated with antithyroid drugs. V is TRBV7-2 and J is TRBJ1-1; the D gene is possibly TRBD1 (6 bases). The TCR originated in a female donor with Graves disease. In DNA, the CDR3 is TGTGCCAGCAGCCGAGGGGACATGAACACTGAAGCTTTCTTT. This sequence encodes CASSRGDMNTEAFF.